The 6 T cell receptor beta chains reported below all come from one sample, sequenced in a study of blood T cell repertoires in COVID-19. The repertoire was sequenced with immunoSEQ multiplex PCR; TCRdb's copy has only in-frame clones and lacks some. The profile covers some 83,000 clones, with around 85% appearing a single time and approximately 15% taken by the ten largest. What was sequenced was peripheral blood. The receptors were gathered from a man of 80 years or more in a cohort sampled during active COVID-19.

The chain recombines TRBV5-1 with TRBJ1-2; TRBD1 might be the D (6 bases). Trimming shortened V by 0 bases and J by 0 bases, and 6 bases separated the two germline ends. The CDR3 totals 14 residues. In germline, CDR1 is SGHRS, CDR2 YFSETQ. Here the CDR3 reads CASSLDRANYGYTF. The CDR3 nucleotides are TGCGCCAGCAGCTTGGACAGGGCTAACTATGGCTACACCTTC.

The gene calls are TRBV11-2 and TRBJ2-2, with TRBD1 matching over 7 bases. This CDR3 contains 14 residues. The germline V gene encodes CDR1 SGHAT and CDR2 FQNNGV. V lost 5 bases to trimming and J lost 4 bases; unmatched junction nucleotides: 4. The CDR3 sequence is CASSRQGFTGELFF. DNA for the CDR3: TGTGCCAGCAGCCGACAGGGCTTCACCGGGGAGCTGTTTTTT.

The chain has TRBV7-9 and TRBJ1-4; no definite D call. Germline V gene sequence: CDR1 SEHNR, CDR2 FQNEAQ (reference sequence). This CDR3 is built from 14 residues. V was clipped by 4 bases and J by 7 bases, with 13 bases between them. This chain's CDR3 is CASSSIQAGEKLFF. The DNA for the CDR3 is TGTGCCAGCAGCTCGATCCAGGCCGGTGAAAAACTGTTTTTT.

The gene calls are TRBV6-6 and TRBJ2-7; 9 positions match TRBD1. Looked up from germline, CDR1 is MNHNY and CDR2 is SVGAGI (reference sequence). J was trimmed by 5 bases and V by 6 bases; bases with no gene match: 8. There are 14 residues in the CDR3. CDR3 in amino acids: CASSQGRDRDEQYV. The CDR3, as DNA: TGTGCCAGCAGCCAAGGGAGGGACAGGGACGAGCAGTACGTC.

This chain joins TRBV6-1 and TRBJ2-7; 8 bases are a match to TRBD1. This CDR3 has 12 residues. With 1 base clipped from V and 12 bases from J, the junction kept 5 bases outside the gene matches. Germline CDR1 is MNHNS and CDR2 is SASEGT. CDR3 amino acids: CASSEGWTGLYV. CDR3 DNA: TGTGCCAGCAGTGAAGGCTGGACAGGGCTGTACGTC.

The gene calls are TRBV6-5 and TRBJ2-4, with D hard to call. V lost 7 bases and J lost 0, with 10 bases in between. Germline V lookup: CDR1 MNHEY, CDR2 SVGAGI. The CDR3 covers 14 residues. CDR3 loop: CASTQYPAKNIQYF. CDR3 nucleotides: TGTGCCAGCACACAGTACCCAGCCAAAAACATTCAGTACTTC.